This TCR beta chain was captured in a study of blood T cell dynamics during melanoma immunotherapy. Sample time point: pre-treatment baseline. Deletions cut 2 bases from V and 5 bases from J, with 16 bases between. Germline CDR1 is GTSNPN and CDR2 is SVGIG (reference sequence). CDR3 length equals 14 residues. The data were produced by immunoSEQ multiplex PCR, yet TCRdb's version contains in-frame clones alone and is incomplete. The sample holds about 7,200 clones, roughly four fifths seen once. The sample consisted of blood, taken from a patient treated with checkpoint blockade. The origin of this receptor is a human donor with melanoma. The chain has TRBV30 and TRBJ2-7; D is unclear. CDR3 residues: CAWSQTVPLNEQYF. The CDR3 DNA reads as TGTGCCTGGAGTCAGACGGTGCCTCTCAACGAGCAGTACTTC.